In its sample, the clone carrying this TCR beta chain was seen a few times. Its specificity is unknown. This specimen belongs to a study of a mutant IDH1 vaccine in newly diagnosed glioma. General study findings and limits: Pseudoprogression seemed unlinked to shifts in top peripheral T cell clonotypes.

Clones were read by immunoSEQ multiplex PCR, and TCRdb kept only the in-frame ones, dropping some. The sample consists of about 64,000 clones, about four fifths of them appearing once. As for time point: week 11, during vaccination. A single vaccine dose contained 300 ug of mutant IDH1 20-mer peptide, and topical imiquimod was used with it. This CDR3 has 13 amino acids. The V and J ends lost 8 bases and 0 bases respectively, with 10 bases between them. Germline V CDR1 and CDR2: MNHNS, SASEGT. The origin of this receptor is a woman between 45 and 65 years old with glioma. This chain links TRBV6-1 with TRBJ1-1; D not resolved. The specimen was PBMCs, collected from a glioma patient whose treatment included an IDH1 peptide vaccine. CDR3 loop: CASAESLNTEAFF. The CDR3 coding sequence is TGTGCCAGCGCGGAAAGTCTGAACACTGAAGCTTTCTTT.